The 20 T cell receptor beta chains in this list originate from one sample, sequenced in a study of blood T cell repertoires in COVID-19. Libraries were prepared by immunoSEQ multiplex PCR; TCRdb keeps only in-frame clonotypes and omits some of them. The sample lists 55,000 to 65,000 clones, 65% to 85% occurring once. Sequencing was performed on peripheral blood. All receptors come from a man between 60 and 75 years old with acute or convalescent COVID-19.

A few counts support this clone. Written as DNA, the CDR3 is TGTGCCAGCAGTTACGGTCCCCTCCAGGGCTACACCTTC. Its translation: CASSYGPLQGYTF. This rearrangement joins TRBV6-2 or TRBV6-3 to TRBJ1-2, with D uncertain. The CDR3 spans 13 residues. Germline V CDR1 and CDR2: MNHEY, SVGEGT. V lost 2 bases to trimming and J lost 8 bases, with 12 bases between them.

The V gene is TRBV30, the J gene TRBJ2-1; the D is unclear. Germline V gene sequence: CDR1 GTSNPN, CDR2 SVGIG (reference sequence). V lost 0 bases and J lost 6, with 9 bases in between. This CDR3 is built from 13 residues. CDR3 in DNA: TGTGCCTGGAGTGTACTATTGGCCAATGAGCAGTTCTTC. It translates to CAWSVLLANEQFF. Based on the CDR3 plus reference TRBV30 and TRBJ2-1, the full variable domain is SQTIHQWPATLVQPVGSPLSLECTVEGTSNPNLYWYRQAAGRGLQLLFYSVGIGQISSEVPQNLSASRPQDRQFILSSKKLLLSDSGFYLCAWSVLLANEQFFGPGTRLTVL.

V and J are TRBV24-1 and TRBJ2-1; 7 bases map to TRBD1. The trim removed 0 bases at V and 4 bases at J, leaving 5 bases unmatched. The CDR3 runs 16 residues. Germline-derived CDR1 and CDR2 are KGHDR and SFDVKD. The CDR3 loop reads CATSDLDRASYNEQFF. CDR3 nucleotides: TGTGCCACCAGTGATTTGGACAGGGCTAGTTACAATGAGCAGTTCTTC.

The chain recombines TRBV7-2 with TRBJ2-7; TRBD1 agrees at 9 bases. Germline V gives CDR1 SGHTA, CDR2 FQGNSA. The CDR3 extends over 14 amino acids. J gave up 6 bases and V 5 bases, and 8 bases lay outside the gene matches. CDR3 loop: CASSPGQGLGEQYF. DNA for the CDR3: TGTGCCAGCAGCCCTGGACAGGGGTTGGGCGAGCAGTACTTC.

This clone has a handful of counts. V usage is TRBV19 and J usage is TRBJ1-2; no clear D gene. The CDR3 is made up of 12 amino acids. The V end was cut by 11 bases, the J end by 2 bases, with 12 bases between. CDR1 and CDR2 (germline): LNHDA, SQIVND (reference sequence). Written as DNA, the CDR3 is TGTGCCGCGAGAGAGGGAAACTATGGCTACACCTTC. Protein product: CAAREGNYGYTF. Drawing the rest from reference TRBV19 and TRBJ1-2, the complete variable domain is DGGITQSPKYLFRKEGQNVTLSCEQNLNHDAMYWYRQDPGQGLRLIYYSQIVNDFQKGDIAEGYSVSREKKESFPLTVTSAQKNPTAFYLCAAREGNYGYTFGSGTRLTVV.

A single count supports this clone. One end of the junction fails to match germline, which may point to a read error. V gene TRBV12-3 or TRBV12-4 combines with J gene TRBJ1-2; TRBD1 matches at 7 bases. CDR3 length equals 13 residues. The CDR3 loop reads CASSLMKKGASLF. CDR3 coding DNA: TGTGCCAGCAGTTTAATGAAGAAGGGGGCGTCCCTCTTC.

This clone occurred once. The J gene is TRBJ1-1, the V gene TRBV5-6; possible D gene TRBD1, 6 bases. CDR3 length: 15 residues. Germline V CDR1 and CDR2: SGHDT, YYEEEE. Trimming took 6 bases from V and 0 from J, leaving 15 bases between them. The CDR3 DNA reads TGTGCCAGCACCGAGGGGGGGCCTATGAACACTGAAGCTTTCTTT. It codes for CASTEGGPMNTEAFF.

This chain links TRBV18 with TRBJ2-1; 14 bases are shared with TRBD2. After removal of 1 base from V and 7 bases from J, the junction contained 6 bases not matched to a gene. The CDR3 sequence is 17 residues long. Germline CDR1 KGHSH, CDR2 LQKENI. The CDR3 DNA reads as TGTGCCAGCTCACCACTCCGCGGGACTAGCGGGGGTAATGAGCAGTTCTTC. This sequence encodes CASSPLRGTSGGNEQFF.

V usage is TRBV27 and J usage is TRBJ1-2; 12 bases align to TRBD1. This CDR3 has 13 residues. J gave up 8 bases and V 6 bases, and 4 bases lay outside the gene matches. Per the germline V gene, CDR1 is MNHEY and CDR2 is SMNVEV (reference sequence). CDR3 coding DNA: TGTGCCAGCAGGGGACAGGGGGCGGAAGGCTACACCTTC. Translated, it gives CASRGQGAEGYTF.

Of note for this clone: The same CDR3 can be traced to other DNA sequences in this sample. CDR3: CATSDLNSNYGYTF. The CDR3 nucleotides are TGTGCCACCAGTGATTTAAACAGCAACTATGGCTACACCTTC. This rearrangement joins TRBV24-1 to TRBJ1-2; D gene unclear. From germline, CDR1 is KGHDR and CDR2 SFDVKD. The CDR3 length is 14 residues. Trimming left V 1 base short and J 2 bases short, with 7 bases between.

This chain links TRBV4-1 with TRBJ2-5; the match to TRBD2 covers 11 bases. Trimming cost V 4 bases and J 5 bases; bases outside gene matches: 9. In germline, CDR1 is MGHRA, CDR2 YSYEKL. The CDR3 sequence is 16 residues long. The CDR3 DNA reads TGCGCCAGCAGCCCCGGGGCTAGCGGGGGGAGGGAGACCCAGTACTTC. This sequence encodes CASSPGASGGRETQYF.

The J gene is TRBJ2-5, the V gene TRBV7-2; D gene ambiguous. Germline V gives CDR1 SGHTA, CDR2 FQGNSA. This CDR3 region has 15 residues. The V and J ends lost 1 base and 1 base respectively, with 10 bases between them. The CDR3: CASSLVTNPQETQYF. CDR3 bases: TGTGCCAGCAGCTTAGTAACTAACCCCCAAGAGACCCAGTACTTC.

The genes are TRBV10-3 and TRBJ1-6, with a weak D call TRBD1 (5 bases). V dropped 11 bases and J dropped 3 bases, with 14 bases sitting between them. Germline-derived CDR1 and CDR2 are ENHRY and SYGVKD. This CDR3 has 14 residues. The CDR3 DNA is TGTGCCTCCGTCGACAGTAACTATAATTCACCCCTCCACTTT. Its translation is CASVDSNYNSPLHF.

The chain has TRBV7-6 and TRBJ2-5, with 7 bases identical to TRBD1. Germline values: CDR1 SGHVS, CDR2 FNYEAQ. J lost 1 base, V lost 4 bases, and 21 bases had no gene match. This CDR3 region has 20 residues. The CDR3 reads CASSWGYQIRGQPFQETQYF. Written as DNA, the CDR3 is TGTGCCAGCAGCTGGGGTTACCAAATAAGGGGACAGCCCTTCCAAGAGACCCAGTACTTC.

The CDR3 nucleotides are TGTGCCAGCAGCGCGGGACTAGCGTTCCAAGAGACCCAGTACTTC. Translation: CASSAGLAFQETQYF. The V call is TRBV9, the J call TRBJ2-5, with 10 bases matching TRBD2. Trimming cost V 3 bases and J 1 base; bases outside gene matches: 3. This CDR3 region has 15 residues. Per germline, CDR1 SGDLS and CDR2 YYNGEE.

In DNA form, the CDR3 reads TGTGCCAGCAGCCTCGGGACTCTAGAGACCCAGTACTTC. This translates into CASSLGTLETQYF. The V call is TRBV5-6, the J call TRBJ2-5; tentatively, D is TRBD2 (6 bases). The germline gives CDR1 SGHDT, CDR2 YYEEEE. This CDR3 comprises 13 residues. Deletions cut 4 bases from V and 4 bases from J, with 11 bases between.

There are a few counts of this clone. V gene TRBV6-5 combines with J gene TRBJ1-1; tentatively, D is TRBD1 (6 bases). With 6 bases removed from V and 4 bases from J, the gap between germline ends came to 9 bases. Germline lookup yields CDR1 MNHEY and CDR2 SVGAGI. The CDR3 extends over 12 amino acids. The DNA for the CDR3 is TGTGCCAGCAGCGGGACATTCACTGAAGCTTTCTTT. Translation gives CASSGTFTEAFF.

This rearrangement joins TRBV19 to TRBJ2-7, with TRBD1 matching over 7 bases. V was pared by 3 bases and J by 3 bases, with 11 bases of the junction left unmatched. Germline assignment: CDR1 LNHDA and CDR2 SQIVND (reference sequence). The CDR3 has 16 residues. The CDR3 loop reads CASSMAPPDRDYEQYF. The CDR3 region has the DNA TGTGCCAGTAGTATGGCCCCTCCCGACAGGGACTACGAGCAGTACTTC.

This clone was counted a single time. The V and J genes are TRBV21-1 and TRBJ2-7; TRBD1 is the table's D call, not checked against the DNA. TRBV21-1 counts as a pseudogene. The CDR3 loop spans 16 amino acids. The DNA for the CDR3 is TGTGCCAGCAGCCTAACTGGGACAGATAATTCCTACGAGCAGTACTTC. This sequence encodes CASSLTGTDNSYEQYF.

The gene calls are TRBV30 and TRBJ2-1, with TRBD2 as a possible D gene (6 bases). V gave up 3 bases and J gave up 0 bases, with 12 bases separating them. CDR3 length: 15 amino acids. CDR1 is GTSNPN and CDR2 is SVGIG in the germline V gene (reference sequence). This CDR3 reads CAWSAGSFSYNEQFF. DNA for the CDR3: TGTGCCTGGAGCGCCGGGAGTTTCTCCTACAATGAGCAGTTCTTC.